The 11 T cell receptor beta chains listed next were all sequenced from one sample in a study of T-cell memory formation after mild COVID-19. TCRdb re-analysed the 5' RACE reads in MiXCR, keeping a single row per CDR3 protein. The data hold 380,000 or so distinct CDR3 sequences, with around an eighth observed a single time. The sequencing sample was made of PBMCs or a T cell subset sorted from them (not recorded which). Receptors originate from a man younger than 35 who had mild COVID-19 (a few samples of this study predate the infection). Cell type and time point are not known.

This rearrangement joins TRBV7-2 to TRBJ1-2; D may be TRBD1 (5 bases). Trimming pared 1 base from V and 8 bases from J, leaving 26 bases between. Germline V gene data show CDR1 as SGHTA and CDR2 as FQGNSA. The CDR3 is 18 residues long. The CDR3, as DNA: TGTGCCAGCAGCTTAGGGGCGGGGCCTCGCCTCGTGGGTCGGGGCTACACCTTC. It yields the protein CASSLGAGPRLVGRGYTF.

This sequence joins TRBV7-9 and TRBJ2-3; 8 positions match TRBD2. This CDR3 contains 18 residues. The germline V gene encodes CDR1 SEHNR and CDR2 FQNEAQ (reference sequence). Losses at the gene ends were 5 bases for V and 6 bases for J; bases not matched to a gene: 19. This CDR3 reads CASSPVRVLRGASDTQYF. Here the CDR3 DNA reads TGTGCCAGCAGCCCCGTAAGGGTCCTGCGGGGGGCCTCGGATACGCAGTATTTT.

The chain has TRBV27 and TRBJ1-1, with TRBD1 matching over 7 bases. J gave up 0 bases and V 3 bases, and 7 bases lay outside the gene matches. Germline values: CDR1 MNHEY, CDR2 SMNVEV (reference sequence). This CDR3 spans 16 amino acids. The CDR3 loop is CASSLTGLTMNTEAFF. The CDR3 DNA is TGTGCCAGCAGTTTGACAGGGCTTACTATGAACACTGAAGCTTTCTTT.

This chain joins TRBV24-1 and TRBJ2-3; D gene uncertain. Germline V lookup: CDR1 KGHDR, CDR2 SFDVKD. This CDR3 is built from 16 residues. Trimming cost V 1 base and J 0 bases, with 10 bases left between them. Written as DNA, the CDR3 is TGTGCCACCAGTGATTTCCAGGACCCTAGCACAGATACGCAGTATTTT. Amino acid sequence: CATSDFQDPSTDTQYF.

The chain carries TRBV3-1 and TRBJ1-2, with D tentatively TRBD1 (5 bases). Germline V lookup: CDR1 LGHDT, CDR2 YNNKEL (reference sequence). Trimming left V 0 bases short and J 3 bases short, with 8 bases between. This CDR3 has 14 residues. The CDR3 sequence is CASSQDGAHYGYTF. CDR3 in DNA: TGTGCCAGCAGCCAAGACGGGGCACACTATGGCTACACCTTC. The complete variable domain, with remaining parts taken from reference TRBV3-1 and TRBJ1-2, reads DTAVSQTPKYLVTQMGNDKSIKCEQNLGHDTMYWYKQDSKKFLKIMFSYNNKELIINETVPNRFSPKSPDKAHLNLHINSLELGDSAVYFCASSQDGAHYGYTFGSGTRLTVV.

Ten or more counts support this clonotype. The chain uses TRBV27 and TRBJ2-2; the D call may be TRBD1 or TRBD2 (6 bases each). This CDR3 is 19 amino acids long. V lost 8 bases and J lost 5, with 30 bases in between. Germline CDR1 and CDR2: MNHEY and SMNVEV (reference sequence). CDR3: CASVVGGSGGKRRTGELFF. The CDR3 DNA reads as TGTGCCAGCGTCGTTGGGGGGTCCGGGGGCAAAAGGAGGACCGGGGAGCTGTTTTTT.

The V and J genes are TRBV4-1 and TRBJ1-1; no clear D gene. CDR1 and CDR2 (germline): MGHRA, YSYEKL. The CDR3 contains 20 residues. Trimming took off 4 bases at V and 2 bases at J, with 29 bases between the two ends. In DNA form, the CDR3 reads TGCGCCAGCAGCCTCAACCGATGGACCGTGGAGCCAGTTGAAAACACTGAAGCTTTCTTT. Translation: CASSLNRWTVEPVENTEAFF.

The CDR3 DNA sequence: TGCGCCAGCAGCCAAGATTTAGCCCACGAGCAGTACGTC. Its translation is CASSQDLAHEQYV. The chain has TRBV4-1 and TRBJ2-7; no reliable D call. The germline V gene has CDR1 MGHRA and CDR2 YSYEKL. CDR3 size: 13 residues. V was shortened by 0 bases and J by 5 bases, with 8 bases between the two germline ends.

Here the CDR3 reads CASSPQQGTYGYTF. DNA for the CDR3: TGCGCCAGCAGCCCGCAACAGGGGACCTATGGCTACACCTTC. The rearrangement uses TRBV5-1 and TRBJ1-2; TRBD1 matches at 7 bases. After removal of 4 bases from V and 4 bases from J, the junction contained 7 bases not matched to a gene. CDR1 and CDR2 (germline): SGHRS, YFSETQ. The length of the CDR3 is 14 residues.

The V gene is TRBV9, the J gene TRBJ1-6; no definite D call. V was cut by 0 bases and J by 7 bases, with 8 bases left in between. This CDR3 is 14 amino acids long. Germline CDR1 SGDLS, CDR2 YYNGEE. The CDR3 sequence: CASSVADINSPLHF. CDR3 in DNA: TGTGCCAGCAGCGTAGCAGATATCAATTCACCCCTCCACTTT. The whole variable domain, filled in from reference TRBV9 and TRBJ1-6, reads DSGVTQTPKHLITATGQRVTLRCSPRSGDLSVYWYQQSLDQGLQFLIQYYNGEERAKGNILERFSAQQFPDLHSELNLSSLELGDSALYFCASSVADINSPLHFGNGTRLTVT.

The chain is built from TRBV24-1 and TRBJ2-2, with 7 nucleotides matching TRBD2. This CDR3 is 15 amino acids long. CDR1 is KGHDR, CDR2 SFDVKD, per germline. With V trimmed by 2 bases and J by 4 bases, 3 bases remained unmatched. CDR3 sequence reads: CATSDWTRGTGELFF. In DNA form, the CDR3 reads TGTGCCACCAGTGATTGGACTAGAGGCACCGGGGAGCTGTTTTTT.